The TCR beta chain under discussion was sequenced for a study of neurological immune-mediated disorders. Trimming cost V 3 bases and J 2 bases; bases outside gene matches: 3. This CDR3 has 14 amino acids. The germline gives CDR1 SQVTM, CDR2 ANQGSEA. Findings and caveats of the study: The absence of any CDR3 amino acid sequence shared by expanded clones across subjects suggests that repertoires were private in all groups. HTLV-1-associated myelopathy ranked highest for TCR clonal expansion and multiple sclerosis lowest, beneath healthy controls.

The cDNA was synthesized by 5'RACE incorporating 10-nucleotide random UMIs. Whenever a sequencing run was performed, it yielded over 170 million TCR-beta sequences from 15-18 subjects. TCRdb reprocessed the 5' RACE reads via MiXCR and lists one record per CDR3 protein. The sample comprises about 40,000 distinct CDR3 sequences, roughly 15% of which are singletons, and 25% to 30% rests with the top ten. This clonotype was seen repeatedly, ten times or more. Its antigen remains unidentified. This chain uses TRBV29-1 with TRBJ2-3; 9 bases agree with TRBD2. This clonotype originated in a woman between 50 and 59 years old with HTLV-1-associated myelopathy (HAM/TSP). Sequenced sample: PBMCs. CDR3 bases: TGCAGCGTTGATAGCGGGGGAGTCACAGATACGCAGTATTTT. This gives the protein CSVDSGGVTDTQYF.